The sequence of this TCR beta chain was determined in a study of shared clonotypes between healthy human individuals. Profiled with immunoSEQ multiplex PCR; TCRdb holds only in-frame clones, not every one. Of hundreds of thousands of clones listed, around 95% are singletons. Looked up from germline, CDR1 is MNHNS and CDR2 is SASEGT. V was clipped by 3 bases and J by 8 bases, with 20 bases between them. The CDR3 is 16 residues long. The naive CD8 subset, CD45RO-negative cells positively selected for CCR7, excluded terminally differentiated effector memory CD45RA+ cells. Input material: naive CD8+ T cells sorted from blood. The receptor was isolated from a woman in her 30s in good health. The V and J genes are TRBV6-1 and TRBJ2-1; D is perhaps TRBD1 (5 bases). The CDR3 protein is CASSDSIGQGQYEQFF. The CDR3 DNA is TGTGCCAGCAGTGATTCGATAGGACAAGGACAATATGAGCAGTTCTTC.